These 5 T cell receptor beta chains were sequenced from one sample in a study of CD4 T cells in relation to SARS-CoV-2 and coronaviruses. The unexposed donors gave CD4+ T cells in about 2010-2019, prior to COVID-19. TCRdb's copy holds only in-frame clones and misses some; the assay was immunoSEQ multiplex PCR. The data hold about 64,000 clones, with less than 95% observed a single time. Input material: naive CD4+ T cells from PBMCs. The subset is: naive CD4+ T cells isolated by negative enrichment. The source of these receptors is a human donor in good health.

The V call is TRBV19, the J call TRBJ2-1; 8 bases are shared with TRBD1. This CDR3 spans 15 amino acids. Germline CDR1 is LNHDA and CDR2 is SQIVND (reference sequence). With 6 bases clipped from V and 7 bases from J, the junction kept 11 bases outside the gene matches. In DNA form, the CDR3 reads TGTGCCAGTAGCAGGCCGGCAGGGGGCATAAATGAGCAGTTCTTC. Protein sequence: CASSRPAGGINEQFF.

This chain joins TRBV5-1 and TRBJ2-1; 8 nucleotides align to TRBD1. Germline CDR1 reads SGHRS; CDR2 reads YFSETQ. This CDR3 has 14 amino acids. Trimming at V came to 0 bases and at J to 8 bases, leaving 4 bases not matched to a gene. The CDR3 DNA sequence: TGCGCCAGCAGCTTGGACGGACAGGGTGATGAGCAGTTCTTC. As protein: CASSLDGQGDEQFF.

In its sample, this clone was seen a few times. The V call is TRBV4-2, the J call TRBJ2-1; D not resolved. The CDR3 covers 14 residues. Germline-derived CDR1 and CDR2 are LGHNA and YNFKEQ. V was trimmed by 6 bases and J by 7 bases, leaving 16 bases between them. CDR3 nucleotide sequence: TGTGCCAGCAGTCAGGACCCCCTGGGGAATGAGCAGTTCTTC. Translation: CASSQDPLGNEQFF.

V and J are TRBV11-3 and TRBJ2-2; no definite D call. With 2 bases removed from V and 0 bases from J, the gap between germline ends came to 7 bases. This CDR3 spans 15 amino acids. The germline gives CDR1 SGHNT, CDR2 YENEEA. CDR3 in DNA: TGTGCCAGCAGCTTAAGTCAGACGAACACCGGGGAGCTGTTTTTT. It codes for CASSLSQTNTGELFF.

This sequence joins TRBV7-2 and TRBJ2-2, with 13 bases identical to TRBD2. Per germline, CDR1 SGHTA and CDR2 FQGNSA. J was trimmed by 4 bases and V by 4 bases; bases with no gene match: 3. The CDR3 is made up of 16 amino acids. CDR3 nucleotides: TGTGCCAGCAGCTACCGACTAGCGGGAGGCACCGGGGAGCTGTTTTTT. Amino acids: CASSYRLAGGTGELFF.